This T cell receptor (beta chain) was sequenced for a study of T-cell memory formation after mild COVID-19. Each CDR3 protein gets one entry after TCRdb re-called the 5' RACE reads with MiXCR. The data contain just over 150,000 distinct CDR3 sequences, around a third of them singletons. CDR1 and CDR2 (germline): SGHTA, FQGNSA. The V and J ends lost 5 bases and 8 bases, in that order; junction bases with no gene match: 12. CDR3 length: 15 amino acids. Material: PBMCs or a T cell subset sorted from them (not recorded which). The chain combines TRBV7-2 with TRBJ1-1; 9 nucleotides match TRBD1. This clonotype was sampled from an adult woman who had mild COVID-19 (a few samples of this study predate the infection). Cell type and time point are not known. DNA of the CDR3: TGTGCCAGCAGCCCCCAAACAGGGGGCAGAAACGAAGCTTTCTTT. It yields the protein CASSPQTGGRNEAFF.